This T cell receptor beta chain was documented in a study of high-grade serous ovarian cancer treatment subgroups. Findings and limits, study-wide: Clonal relatedness tracked neoantigen level, and by trend copy number and mutation load.

The CDR3 consists of 13 residues. Per germline, CDR1 MNHEY and CDR2 SMNVEV (reference sequence). The ends lost 5 bases at V and 6 bases at J; junction bases unmatched: 4. The tumor samples were collected prior to definitive surgery or chemotherapy. TCRdb's copy holds only in-frame clones and misses some; the assay was immunoSEQ multiplex PCR. The table records 6,000 to 8,000 clones, around 78% of them present only once. By proportion, this clone is medium-sized. Its antigen is not known. The sample comprised tumor tissue. The chain links TRBV27 to TRBJ1-5; 7 bases fit TRBD1. This TCR was recovered from a human donor with high-grade serous ovarian cancer. CDR3: CASSSRGTQPQHF. The CDR3 nucleotides read TGTGCCAGCAGTAGCAGGGGGACTCAGCCCCAGCATTTT.